This TCR beta chain was profiled in a study of siplizumab effects on memory and regulatory T cells. Regarding the study as a whole: In roughly 75-95% of proliferating CD4+ or CD8+ clones, a naive or memory phenotype could not be assigned. A small minority of alloreactive clones were mapped to unstimulated subsets. Reactions containing siplizumab showed mappable alloreactive CD4+ clones averaging 68.8% Treg-derived, versus 25% to 30% in controls. Alloreactive sequences whose origin lay in unstimulated CD4+ memory cells were significantly reduced by siplizumab.

Of note for this clone: The antigen is not known.

This CDR3 spans 11 amino acids. CDR1 and CDR2 from the germline V gene are SNHLY and FYNNEI. The V gene lost 7 bases and the J gene lost 11 bases, with 11 bases spanning the gap. Clones were sequenced by immunoSEQ multiplex PCR, and TCRdb holds only the in-frame ones, with some missing. The sample has 100,000 or so clones, roughly 92% seen once; the top ten hold under 0.7%. Material: Tregs sorted from blood. This sequence was found in a human donor in good health. The chain carries TRBV2 and TRBJ1-4, with D hard to call. The CDR3 here is CASTVKEKLFF. The CDR3 coding sequence is TGTGCCAGCACCGTCAAGGAGAAACTGTTTTTT. Supplemented by reference TRBV2 and TRBJ1-4, the full variable domain reads EPEVTQTPSHQVTQMGQEVILRCVPISNHLYFYWYRQILGQKVEFLVSFYNNEISEKSEIFDDQFSVERPDGSNFTLKIRSTKLEDSAMYFCASTVKEKLFFGSGTQLSVL.